Below, one T cell receptor (beta chain) is given with its context. TCRdb re-analysed the 5' RACE reads in MiXCR, keeping a single row per CDR3 protein. The repertoire holds about 56,000 distinct CDR3 sequences, with about 15% as singletons. V lost 3 bases and J 4 bases, leaving 19 bases between the germline ends. CDR3 length equals 18 residues. Germline CDR1 MNHNS, CDR2 SASEGT. The data were obtained in a study of early T cells in non-severe SARS-CoV-2 infection. At the level of the study: Chains were unpaired, as sequencing was done on bulk RNA from unsorted whole blood.

The chain couples TRBV6-1 to TRBJ1-6; D is possibly TRBD1 (6 bases). The origin of this receptor is an adult who was a healthcare worker with PCR-confirmed SARS-CoV-2 infection or an uninfected control (not recorded which). Sequencing used whole blood, obtained at baseline. CDR3 loop: CASSDNRDIEIYNSPLHF. DNA of the CDR3: TGTGCCAGCAGTGACAATAGGGACATCGAGATTTATAATTCACCCCTCCACTTT.